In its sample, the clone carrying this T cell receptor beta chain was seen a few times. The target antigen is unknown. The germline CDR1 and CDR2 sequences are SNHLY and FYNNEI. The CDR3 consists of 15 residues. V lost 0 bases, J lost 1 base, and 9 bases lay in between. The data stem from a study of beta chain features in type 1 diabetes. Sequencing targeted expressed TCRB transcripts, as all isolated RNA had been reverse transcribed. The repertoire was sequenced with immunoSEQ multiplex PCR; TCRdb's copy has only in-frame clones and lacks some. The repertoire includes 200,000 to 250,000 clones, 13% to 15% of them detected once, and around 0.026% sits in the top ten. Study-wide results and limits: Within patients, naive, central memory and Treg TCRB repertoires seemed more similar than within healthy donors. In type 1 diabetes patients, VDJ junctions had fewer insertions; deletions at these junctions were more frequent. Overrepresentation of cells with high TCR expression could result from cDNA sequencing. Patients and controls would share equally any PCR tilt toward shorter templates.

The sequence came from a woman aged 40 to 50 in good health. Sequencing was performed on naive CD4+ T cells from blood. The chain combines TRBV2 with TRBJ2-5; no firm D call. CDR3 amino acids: CASSEALGSQETQYF. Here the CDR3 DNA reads TGTGCCAGCAGTGAAGCCTTGGGCAGCCAAGAGACCCAGTACTTC.